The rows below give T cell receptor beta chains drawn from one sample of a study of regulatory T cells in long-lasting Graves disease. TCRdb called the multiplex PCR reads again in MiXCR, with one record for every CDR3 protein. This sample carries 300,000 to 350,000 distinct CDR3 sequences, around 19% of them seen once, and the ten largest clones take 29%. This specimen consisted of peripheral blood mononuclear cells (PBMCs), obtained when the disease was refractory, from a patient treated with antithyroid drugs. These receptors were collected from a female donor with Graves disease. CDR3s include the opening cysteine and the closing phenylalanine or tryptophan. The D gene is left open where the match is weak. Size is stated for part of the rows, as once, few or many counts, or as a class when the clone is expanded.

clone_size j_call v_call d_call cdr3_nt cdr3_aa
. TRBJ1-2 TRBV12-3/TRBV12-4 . TGTGCCAGCAGTCCTCATCCGGGCAGTCTCTATGGCTACACCTTC CASSPHPGSLYGYTF
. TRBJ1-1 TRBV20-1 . TGCAGTGCTAGAAGTTTTCCAGGGCATACTGAAGCTTTCTTT CSARSFPGHTEAFF
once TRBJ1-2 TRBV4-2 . TGTGCCAGCAGCCAAGATTGGGGAATCTATGGCTACACCTTC CASSQDWGIYGYTF
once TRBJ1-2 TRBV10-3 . TGTGCCATCAGTGATCCCGGGAGGGATTTCGGTGGCTACACCTTC CAISDPGRDFGGYTF
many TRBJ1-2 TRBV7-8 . TGTGCCAGCAGCTTAGAAGTTGCCAGGGACTACTATGGCTACACCTTC CASSLEVARDYYGYTF
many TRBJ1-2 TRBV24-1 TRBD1 TGTGCCACCCAGGGACAGGGGTATGGCTACACCTTC CATQGQGYGYTF
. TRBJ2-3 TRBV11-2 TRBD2 TGTGCCAACAGCTTAGGCAGTGCCCTAGCGGAGAGCACAGATACGCAGTATTTT CANSLGSALAESTDTQYF
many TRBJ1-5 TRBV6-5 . TGTGCCAGCAGTTACACAACCGGTAGCAGGTGGCCACAGCAAGGTCAGCCCCAGCATTTT CASSYTTGSRWPQQGQPQHF
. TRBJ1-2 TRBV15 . TGTGCCACAGGACATCACGGAATCTTAGGCTGCACCTTC CATGHHGILGCTF
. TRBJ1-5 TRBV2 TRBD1 TGTACCAGCAGTTGGGACAGGAGCAGCAATCAGCCCCAGCATTTT CTSSWDRSSNQPQHF
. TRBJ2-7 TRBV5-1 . TGCGCCGGCAGCGCCCGGGACACTACCTTCTACGAGCAGTACTTC CAGSARDTTFYEQYF
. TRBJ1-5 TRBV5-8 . TGTGCCAGCAGCTCGGGCAGTAAATTCAGGCAGCCCCAGCATTTT CASSSGSKFRQPQHF
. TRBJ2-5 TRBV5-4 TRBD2 TGTGCCAGCAGCTTGGACTCTAGCGGGAGTGAAGAGACCCAGTACTTC CASSLDSSGSEETQYF
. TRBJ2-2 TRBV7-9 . TGTGCCAGCAGCCCCCGGACCCGTAGGACCGGGGAGCTGTTTTTT CASSPRTRRTGELFF
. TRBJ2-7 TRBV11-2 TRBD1 TGTGCCAGCAGCAAATGGGGACAGGGGGCTTACGAGCAGTACTTC CASSKWGQGAYEQYF
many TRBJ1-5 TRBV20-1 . TGCAGTGCTAGAAGGGGGAATAGCAATCAGCCCCAGCATTTT CSARRGNSNQPQHF
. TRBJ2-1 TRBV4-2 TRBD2 TGTGCCAGCAGCCTCCGGACTAGCGGATACAATGAGCAGTTCTTC CASSLRTSGYNEQFF
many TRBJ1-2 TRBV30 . TGTGCCTGGAGTGCCGCTCAGAGGGCTGGTGGCTACACCTTC CAWSAAQRAGGYTF
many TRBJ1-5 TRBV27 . TGTGCCAGCAGTTTGGGGACGGGGCCCCAGCATTTT CASSLGTGPQHF
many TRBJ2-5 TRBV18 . TGTGCCAGCTCACCGGCCCTCCAAGAGACCCAGTACTTC CASSPALQETQYF
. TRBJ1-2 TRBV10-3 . TGTGCCATCAGGGGGACTTTGCGGGGCTACACCTTC CAIRGTLRGYTF
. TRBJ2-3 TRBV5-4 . TGTGCCATCAACGCCCGGGAGTTTGCAGATACGCAGTATTTT CAINAREFADTQYF
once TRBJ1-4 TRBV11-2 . TGTGCCAGCAGCTTAGGAAAACGCACGAATGAAGAACTGTTTTTT CASSLGKRTNEELFF
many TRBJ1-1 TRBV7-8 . TGTGCCAGCAGCTTACCGGGGGGCGCGTGGACTGAAGCTTTCTTT CASSLPGGAWTEAFF
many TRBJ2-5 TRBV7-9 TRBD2 TGTGCCAGCAGCTTACTAGCGGGGGTCCAAGAGACCCAGTACTTC CASSLLAGVQETQYF
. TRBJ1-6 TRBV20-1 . TGCAGTGCTAGAGTTCAGGGGTCTCGGAATTCACCCCTCCACTTT CSARVQGSRNSPLHF
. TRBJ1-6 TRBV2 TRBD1 TGTGCCAGCAGTAATACAGGGGTGGGTTCACCCCTCCACTTT CASSNTGVGSPLHF
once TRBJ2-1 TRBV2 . TGTGCCAGCAGGCTAGCATCCCATGAGCAGTTCTTC CASRLASHEQFF
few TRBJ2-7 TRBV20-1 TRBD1 TGCAGTGCAGTATGGACAGGGGCCATCTACGAGCAGTACTTC CSAVWTGAIYEQYF
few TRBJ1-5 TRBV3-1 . TGTGCCAGCAGCCAGGCCGACAGGAATCAGCCCCAGCATTTT CASSQADRNQPQHF
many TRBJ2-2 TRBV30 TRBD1 TGTGCCTGGACAGGGGGAACCGGGGAGCTGTTTTTT CAWTGGTGELFF
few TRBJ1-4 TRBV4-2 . TGTGCCAGCAGCCGGGCCACGGGGACAACTAATGAAAAACTGTTTTTT CASSRATGTTNEKLFF
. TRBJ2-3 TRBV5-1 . TGCGCCAGCAGCTTAATAGTTCTGGATACGCAGTATTTT CASSLIVLDTQYF
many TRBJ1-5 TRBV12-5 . TGTGCTAGTGGTTTGGACAATCAGCCCCAGCATTTT CASGLDNQPQHF
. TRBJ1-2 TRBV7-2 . TGTGCCAGCAGCTTAGCGCAGGCCCAGTTGGGCTACACCTTC CASSLAQAQLGYTF
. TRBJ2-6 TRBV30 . TGTGCCTGGACTTCTGCTGGGGCCAACGTCCTGACTTTC CAWTSAGANVLTF
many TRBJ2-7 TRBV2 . TGTGCCAGCAGGGGGGACGTATACTCCTACGAGCAGTACTTC CASRGDVYSYEQYF
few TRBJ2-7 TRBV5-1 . TGCGCCAGCGCATCGGCCGGGTTCCTGGACTACGAGCAGTACTTC CASASAGFLDYEQYF
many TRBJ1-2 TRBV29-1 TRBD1 TGCAGCGTGACGGGACAGGGGGTTCATGGCTACACCTTC CSVTGQGVHGYTF
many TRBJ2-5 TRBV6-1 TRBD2 TGTGCCAGCAGCCACGGACTAGCGGGGGGCTGGGGAGAGACCCAGTACTTC CASSHGLAGGWGETQYF
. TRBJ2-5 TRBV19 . TGTGCCAGTAGTATCAGCGCCAGTTCGGCGCAAGAGACCCAGTACTTC CASSISASSAQETQYF
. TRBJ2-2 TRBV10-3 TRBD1 TGTGCCATCAGGGACAGGGGGACCGGGGAGCTGTTTTTT CAIRDRGTGELFF
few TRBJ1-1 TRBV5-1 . TGCGCCAGCAGCACAGGACTCTTAAACGAGCGTAACACTGAAGCTTTCTTT CASSTGLLNERNTEAFF
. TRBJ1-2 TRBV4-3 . TGCGCCAGCAGCCAAGATCAGCCAGGGGCGAACTATGGCTACACCTTC CASSQDQPGANYGYTF
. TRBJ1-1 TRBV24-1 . TGTGCCACCAGTGATTTCCCCAGTTCTAAAGCTTTCTTT CATSDFPSSKAFF